A selection of T cell receptor beta chains follows, all from one sample in a study of T-cell reconstitution after alpha-beta-depleted transplantation in children. TCRdb itself ran the PCR reads through MiXCR, one entry per CDR3 protein. This sample has approximately 250,000 distinct CDR3 sequences, with roughly 23% found just once. The specimen was PBMCs, collected before TCRalphabeta/CD19-depleted stem cell transplant. The receptors derive from a girl aged 2 to 10 with Fanconi anemia, due to receive a stem cell transplant. CDR3s include the opening cysteine and the closing phenylalanine or tryptophan. Each record gives: clone size, V gene, J gene, D gene, CDR3 protein, CDR3 DNA. D genes are given only for firm matches. Not every row has a clone size; where given, it reads once, few, many or a size class.

clone size: few
V gene: TRBV20-1
J gene: TRBJ2-1
D gene: -
CDR3 protein: CSASAGHYNEQFF
CDR3 DNA: TGCAGTGCTAGTGCCGGGCATTACAATGAGCAGTTCTTC

clone size: -
V gene: TRBV28
J gene: TRBJ2-7
D gene: -
CDR3 protein: CAILGSTSSYEQYF
CDR3 DNA: TGTGCCATATTAGGCAGCACCTCTAGCTACGAGCAGTACTTC

clone size: -
V gene: TRBV20-1
J gene: TRBJ1-4
D gene: -
CDR3 protein: CSASKVYREKLFF
CDR3 DNA: TGCAGTGCTTCAAAGGTCTACAGGGAAAAACTGTTTTTT

clone size: -
V gene: TRBV7-2
J gene: TRBJ2-3
D gene: -
CDR3 protein: CASSLRRQTDTQYF
CDR3 DNA: TGTGCCAGCAGCCTCCGAAGACAAACAGATACGCAGTATTTT

clone size: -
V gene: TRBV6-5
J gene: TRBJ2-5
D gene: TRBD2
CDR3 protein: CASSSPRQREGQETQYF
CDR3 DNA: TGTGCCAGCAGTTCCCCCCGGCAGCGGGAGGGTCAAGAGACCCAGTACTTC

clone size: many
V gene: TRBV29-1
J gene: TRBJ2-1
D gene: TRBD2
CDR3 protein: CSVQGLAGGPYNEQFF
CDR3 DNA: TGCAGCGTGCAAGGACTAGCGGGGGGGCCTTACAATGAGCAGTTCTTC

clone size: -
V gene: TRBV6-5
J gene: TRBJ2-1
D gene: -
CDR3 protein: CASTRWRGAGTYNEQFF
CDR3 DNA: TGTGCCAGCACCCGCTGGCGCGGGGCGGGTACCTACAATGAGCAGTTCTTC

clone size: few
V gene: TRBV6-4
J gene: TRBJ2-1
D gene: TRBD2
CDR3 protein: CASSDSPSSGGSNEQFF
CDR3 DNA: TGTGCCAGCAGTGACTCCCCTAGTAGCGGGGGTTCCAATGAGCAGTTCTTC

clone size: few
V gene: TRBV5-1
J gene: TRBJ2-3
D gene: -
CDR3 protein: CASSLIGSGDTQYF
CDR3 DNA: TGCGCCAGCAGCTTGATAGGTAGCGGTGATACGCAGTATTTT

clone size: many
V gene: TRBV12-3/TRBV12-4
J gene: TRBJ1-2
D gene: -
CDR3 protein: CASSLEVYRNGYTF
CDR3 DNA: TGTGCCAGCAGTTTAGAGGTTTACAGAAATGGCTACACCTTC

clone size: -
V gene: TRBV4-2
J gene: TRBJ1-1
D gene: -
CDR3 protein: CASSQDRRAFF
CDR3 DNA: TGTGCCAGCAGCCAAGATCGGAGAGCTTTCTTT

clone size: many
V gene: TRBV5-1
J gene: TRBJ2-7
D gene: TRBD2
CDR3 protein: CASSLALAGASYEQYF
CDR3 DNA: TGCGCCAGCAGCTTAGCACTAGCGGGAGCCTCCTACGAGCAGTACTTC

clone size: many
V gene: TRBV29-1
J gene: TRBJ2-3
D gene: TRBD2
CDR3 protein: CSVAAGGLTDTQYF
CDR3 DNA: TGCAGCGTAGCAGCGGGGGGGCTCACAGATACGCAGTATTTT

clone size: -
V gene: TRBV12-3/TRBV12-4
J gene: TRBJ2-1
D gene: -
CDR3 protein: CASSLGHYNEQFF
CDR3 DNA: TGTGCCAGCAGTTTAGGACATTACAATGAGCAGTTCTTC

clone size: many
V gene: TRBV12-3/TRBV12-4
J gene: TRBJ1-1
D gene: -
CDR3 protein: CASSLSGLTEAFF
CDR3 DNA: TGTGCCAGCAGTCTCTCGGGGCTAACTGAAGCTTTCTTT

clone size: few
V gene: TRBV5-1
J gene: TRBJ1-6
D gene: -
CDR3 protein: CASSLEKGYSPLHF
CDR3 DNA: TGCGCCAGCAGCTTGGAGAAGGGGTATTCACCCCTCCACTTT

clone size: -
V gene: TRBV29-1
J gene: TRBJ2-5
D gene: TRBD1
CDR3 protein: CSVEADRGETQYF
CDR3 DNA: TGCAGCGTTGAAGCGGACAGGGGAGAGACCCAGTACTTC

clone size: -
V gene: TRBV27
J gene: TRBJ1-2
D gene: -
CDR3 protein: CASSLSGTDYGYTF
CDR3 DNA: TGTGCCAGCAGCTTATCCGGGACTGACTATGGCTACACCTTC

clone size: -
V gene: TRBV28
J gene: TRBJ2-7
D gene: -
CDR3 protein: CASRKQDISYEQYF
CDR3 DNA: TGTGCCAGCCGAAAGCAGGACATCAGCTACGAGCAGTACTTC

clone size: many
V gene: TRBV20-1
J gene: TRBJ2-1
D gene: -
CDR3 protein: CSASSGAYNEQFF
CDR3 DNA: TGCAGTGCAAGCAGCGGTGCCTACAATGAGCAGTTCTTC

clone size: -
V gene: TRBV27
J gene: TRBJ2-7
D gene: -
CDR3 protein: CASSLAPLAMGYEQYF
CDR3 DNA: TGTGCCAGCAGTTTAGCCCCCCTAGCAATGGGGTACGAGCAGTACTTC

clone size: -
V gene: TRBV9
J gene: TRBJ2-7
D gene: -
CDR3 protein: CASSPRGGAYEQYF
CDR3 DNA: TGTGCCAGCAGCCCCAGAGGGGGGGCCTACGAGCAGTACTTC

clone size: few
V gene: TRBV6-6
J gene: TRBJ2-5
D gene: -
CDR3 protein: CATDEVDKETQYF
CDR3 DNA: TGTGCCACCGACGAAGTGGACAAGGAGACCCAGTACTTC

clone size: -
V gene: TRBV6-5
J gene: TRBJ2-7
D gene: -
CDR3 protein: CASSSRAGGEYEQYF
CDR3 DNA: TGTGCCAGCAGTTCTAGGGCAGGGGGGGAATACGAGCAGTACTTC

clone size: -
V gene: TRBV12-2
J gene: TRBJ2-2
D gene: -
CDR3 protein: CASRLCRDSPDTGELFF
CDR3 DNA: TGTGCAAGTCGCTTATGTCGGGATAGTCCTGACACCGGGGAGCTGTTTTTT

clone size: -
V gene: TRBV5-1
J gene: TRBJ2-1
D gene: TRBD2
CDR3 protein: CASSFGTSGNNEQFF
CDR3 DNA: TGCGCCAGCAGTTTCGGGACTAGCGGTAACAATGAGCAGTTCTTC

clone size: -
V gene: TRBV28
J gene: TRBJ2-4
D gene: -
CDR3 protein: CAIKGIAKNIQYF
CDR3 DNA: TGTGCCATCAAGGGGATAGCCAAAAACATTCAGTACTTC

clone size: -
V gene: TRBV7-6
J gene: TRBJ2-1
D gene: TRBD1
CDR3 protein: CASTPPGTGFLFQFF
CDR3 DNA: TGTGCCAGCACCCCACCCGGGACAGGGTTTTTATTTCAGTTCTTC

clone size: many
V gene: TRBV7-2
J gene: TRBJ2-7
D gene: -
CDR3 protein: CASSLLGSSYEQYF
CDR3 DNA: TGTGCCAGCAGCTTACTGGGCAGCTCCTACGAGCAGTACTTC

clone size: -
V gene: TRBV20-1
J gene: TRBJ2-1
D gene: -
CDR3 protein: CSARRPQGIYNEQFF
CDR3 DNA: TGCAGTGCTAGACGACCTCAGGGGATTTACAATGAGCAGTTCTTC

clone size: -
V gene: TRBV4-2
J gene: TRBJ2-2
D gene: TRBD2
CDR3 protein: CASSSIAGELGGELFF
CDR3 DNA: TGTGCCAGCAGCTCCATAGCGGGAGAGTTGGGCGGGGAGCTGTTTTTT

clone size: many
V gene: TRBV29-1
J gene: TRBJ1-1
D gene: -
CDR3 protein: CSVDSQGSTEAFF
CDR3 DNA: TGCAGCGTTGACTCACAGGGAAGCACTGAAGCTTTCTTT

clone size: many
V gene: TRBV29-1
J gene: TRBJ2-6
D gene: TRBD2
CDR3 protein: CSVASGGGPGANVLTF
CDR3 DNA: TGCAGCGTTGCCTCCGGGGGAGGGCCTGGGGCCAACGTCCTGACTTTC

clone size: -
V gene: TRBV25-1
J gene: TRBJ2-7
D gene: -
CDR3 protein: CASSELDSSYEQYF
CDR3 DNA: TGTGCCAGCAGTGAACTGGACAGCTCCTACGAGCAGTACTTC

clone size: -
V gene: TRBV20-1
J gene: TRBJ2-5
D gene: TRBD2
CDR3 protein: CSALLADQETQYF
CDR3 DNA: TGCAGTGCCTTACTAGCGGACCAAGAGACCCAGTACTTC

clone size: few
V gene: TRBV6-5
J gene: TRBJ1-2
D gene: TRBD1
CDR3 protein: CASSYPHLLDREYSDGYTF
CDR3 DNA: TGTGCCAGCAGTTACCCACACCTGTTGGACAGGGAATATAGTGATGGCTACACCTTC

clone size: many
V gene: TRBV12-3/TRBV12-4
J gene: TRBJ2-5
D gene: -
CDR3 protein: CASSFGGAETQYF
CDR3 DNA: TGTGCCAGCAGTTTTGGGGGCGCGGAGACCCAGTACTTC

clone size: -
V gene: TRBV5-1
J gene: TRBJ1-3
D gene: -
CDR3 protein: CASSLDPGTGNTIYF
CDR3 DNA: TGCGCCAGCAGCTTGGATCCAGGGACGGGAAACACCATATATTTT

clone size: many
V gene: TRBV5-5
J gene: TRBJ2-1
D gene: -
CDR3 protein: CASSWRGNEQFF
CDR3 DNA: TGTGCCAGCAGCTGGAGGGGCAATGAGCAGTTCTTC

clone size: many
V gene: TRBV10-3
J gene: TRBJ2-7
D gene: TRBD1
CDR3 protein: CAISGQGTYEQYF
CDR3 DNA: TGTGCCATCAGCGGACAGGGAACCTACGAGCAGTACTTC

clone size: many
V gene: TRBV12-3/TRBV12-4
J gene: TRBJ1-5
D gene: TRBD1
CDR3 protein: CASTLALGGYNQPQHF
CDR3 DNA: TGTGCCAGCACCCTCGCCCTAGGGGGCTACAATCAGCCCCAGCATTTT

clone size: many
V gene: TRBV5-6
J gene: TRBJ2-7
D gene: -
CDR3 protein: CASSYTSYEQYF
CDR3 DNA: TGTGCCAGCAGCTATACTTCATACGAGCAGTACTTC

clone size: many
V gene: TRBV10-3
J gene: TRBJ2-7
D gene: TRBD2
CDR3 protein: CAISGGTSGDYEQYF
CDR3 DNA: TGTGCCATCAGCGGAGGGACTAGCGGCGACTACGAGCAGTACTTC

clone size: many
V gene: TRBV29-1
J gene: TRBJ2-1
D gene: -
CDR3 protein: CSVDRSLSEQFF
CDR3 DNA: TGCAGCGTTGATCGCAGCCTGAGTGAGCAGTTCTTC

clone size: few
V gene: TRBV7-3
J gene: TRBJ2-1
D gene: TRBD2
CDR3 protein: CASSLEGTRGYNEQFF
CDR3 DNA: TGTGCCAGCAGCTTGGAAGGGACTAGGGGCTACAATGAGCAGTTCTTC

clone size: many
V gene: TRBV20-1
J gene: TRBJ2-3
D gene: TRBD2
CDR3 protein: CSASGGGDTDTQYF
CDR3 DNA: TGCAGTGCTAGTGGCGGGGGGGACACAGATACGCAGTATTTT

clone size: few
V gene: TRBV6-1
J gene: TRBJ2-3
D gene: TRBD2
CDR3 protein: CASRSPSGGATDTQYF
CDR3 DNA: TGTGCCAGCAGATCCCCGAGCGGGGGGGCAACAGATACGCAGTATTTT

clone size: many
V gene: TRBV20-1
J gene: TRBJ2-1
D gene: TRBD2
CDR3 protein: CSARGLTLAGVLFYEQFF
CDR3 DNA: TGCAGTGCTAGAGGTCTCACTCTAGCGGGAGTTTTGTTTTATGAGCAGTTCTTC